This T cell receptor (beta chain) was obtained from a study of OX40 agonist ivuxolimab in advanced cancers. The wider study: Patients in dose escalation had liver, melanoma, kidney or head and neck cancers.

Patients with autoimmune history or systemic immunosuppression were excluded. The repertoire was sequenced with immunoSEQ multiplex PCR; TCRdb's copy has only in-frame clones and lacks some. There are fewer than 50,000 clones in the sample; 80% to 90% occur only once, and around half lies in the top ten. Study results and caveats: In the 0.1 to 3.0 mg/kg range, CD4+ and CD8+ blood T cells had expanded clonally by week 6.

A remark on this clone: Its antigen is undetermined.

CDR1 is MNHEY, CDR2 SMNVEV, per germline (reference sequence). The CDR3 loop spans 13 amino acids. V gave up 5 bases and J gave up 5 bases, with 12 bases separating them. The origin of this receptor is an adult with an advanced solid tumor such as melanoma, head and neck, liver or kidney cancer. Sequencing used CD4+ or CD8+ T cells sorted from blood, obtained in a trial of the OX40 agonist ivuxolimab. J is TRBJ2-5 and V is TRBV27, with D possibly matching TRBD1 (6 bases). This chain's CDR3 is CASSQGTTETQYF. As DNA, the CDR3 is TGTGCCAGCAGTCAGGGGACAACCGAGACCCAGTACTTC.